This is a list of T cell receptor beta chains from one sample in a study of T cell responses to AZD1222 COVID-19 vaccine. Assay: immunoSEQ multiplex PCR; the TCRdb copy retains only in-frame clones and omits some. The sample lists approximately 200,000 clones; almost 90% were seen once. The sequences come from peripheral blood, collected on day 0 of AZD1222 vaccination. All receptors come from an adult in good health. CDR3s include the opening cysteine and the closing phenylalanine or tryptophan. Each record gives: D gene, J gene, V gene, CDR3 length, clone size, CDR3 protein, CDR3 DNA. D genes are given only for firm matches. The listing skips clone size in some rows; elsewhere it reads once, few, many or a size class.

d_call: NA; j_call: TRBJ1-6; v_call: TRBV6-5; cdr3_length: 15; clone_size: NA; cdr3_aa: CASSPNSYSNSPLHF; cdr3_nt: TGTGCCAGCAGCCCAAATTCTTACAGCAATTCACCCCTCCACTTT
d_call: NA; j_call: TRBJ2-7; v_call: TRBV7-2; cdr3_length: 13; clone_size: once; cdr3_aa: CASSFPQGSEQYF; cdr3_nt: TGTGCCAGCAGTTTTCCCCAGGGATCCGAGCAGTACTTC
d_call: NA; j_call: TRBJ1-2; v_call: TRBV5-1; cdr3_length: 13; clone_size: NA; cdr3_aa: CASSLKGNYGYTF; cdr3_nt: TGCGCCAGCAGCTTGAAGGGGAACTATGGCTACACCTTC
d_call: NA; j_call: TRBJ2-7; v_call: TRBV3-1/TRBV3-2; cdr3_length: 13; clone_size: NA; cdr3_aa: CASSPSITSEQYF; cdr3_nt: TGTGCCAGCAGCCCCTCTATTACTAGCGAGCAGTACTTC
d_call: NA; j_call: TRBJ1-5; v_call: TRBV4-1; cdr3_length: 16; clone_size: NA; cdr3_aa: CASSQDFQGYNQPQHF; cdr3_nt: TGCGCCAGCAGCCAAGATTTCCAGGGGTACAATCAGCCCCAGCATTTT
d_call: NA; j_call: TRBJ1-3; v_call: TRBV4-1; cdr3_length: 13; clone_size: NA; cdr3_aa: CASSHRPGNTIYF; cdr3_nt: TGCGCCAGCAGCCATCGACCTGGAAACACCATATATTTT
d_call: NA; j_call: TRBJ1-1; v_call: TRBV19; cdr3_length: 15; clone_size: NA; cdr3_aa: CASIGRGKGSTEAFF; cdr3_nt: TGTGCCAGTATAGGTCGGGGCAAAGGAAGCACTGAAGCTTTCTTT
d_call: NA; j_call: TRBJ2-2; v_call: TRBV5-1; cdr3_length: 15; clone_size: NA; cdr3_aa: CASSSSWTDTGELFF; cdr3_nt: TGCGCCAGCAGCTCGTCGTGGACGGACACCGGGGAGCTGTTTTTT
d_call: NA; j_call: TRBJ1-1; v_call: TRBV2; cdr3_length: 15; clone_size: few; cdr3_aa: CASSENRNWYTEAFF; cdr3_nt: TGTGCCAGCAGTGAGAACAGGAATTGGTACACTGAAGCTTTCTTT
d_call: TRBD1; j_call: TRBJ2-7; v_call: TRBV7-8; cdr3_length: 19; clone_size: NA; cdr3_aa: CASSRTTAPGQGVSYEQYF; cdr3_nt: TGTGCCAGCAGCCGTACTACCGCCCCCGGACAGGGTGTTTCCTACGAGCAGTACTTC
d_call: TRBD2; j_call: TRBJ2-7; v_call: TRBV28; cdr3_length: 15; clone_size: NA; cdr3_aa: CAISSGTSISYEQYF; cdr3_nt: TGTGCCATCTCCTCCGGGACTAGCATTTCCTACGAGCAGTACTTC
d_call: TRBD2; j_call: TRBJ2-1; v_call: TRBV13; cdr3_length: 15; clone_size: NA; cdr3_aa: CASSSSGTRLNEQFF; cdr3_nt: TGTGCCAGCAGCTCCAGTGGGACTAGATTGAATGAGCAGTTCTTC
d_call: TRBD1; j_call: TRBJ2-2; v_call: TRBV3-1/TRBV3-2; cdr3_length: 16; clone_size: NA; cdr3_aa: CASSQLGGANTGELFF; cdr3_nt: TGTGCCAGCAGCCAATTAGGGGGCGCGAACACCGGGGAGCTGTTTTTT
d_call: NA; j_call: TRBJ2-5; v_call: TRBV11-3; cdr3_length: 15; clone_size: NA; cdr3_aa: CASSLGGGVEETQYF; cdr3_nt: TGTGCCAGCAGCTTGGGAGGGGGGGTAGAAGAGACCCAGTACTTC
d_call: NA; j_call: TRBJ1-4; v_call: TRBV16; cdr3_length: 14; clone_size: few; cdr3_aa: CASSQSRVGEKLFF; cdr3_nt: TGTGCCAGCAGCCAATCCAGGGTAGGGGAAAAACTGTTTTTT
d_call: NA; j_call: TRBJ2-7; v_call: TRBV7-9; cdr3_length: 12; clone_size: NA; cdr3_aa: CASSLTVYEQYF; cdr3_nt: TGTGCCAGCAGCTTAACAGTCTACGAGCAGTACTTC
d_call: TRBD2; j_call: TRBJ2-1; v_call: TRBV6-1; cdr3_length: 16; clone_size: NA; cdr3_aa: CASSERILAGYNEQFF; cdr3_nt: TGTGCCAGCAGTGAACGGATCCTAGCGGGTTACAATGAGCAGTTCTTC
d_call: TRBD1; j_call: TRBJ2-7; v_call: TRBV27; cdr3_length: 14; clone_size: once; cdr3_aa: CASSLLDRGYEQYF; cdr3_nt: TGTGCCAGCAGTTTATTGGACAGGGGCTACGAGCAGTACTTC
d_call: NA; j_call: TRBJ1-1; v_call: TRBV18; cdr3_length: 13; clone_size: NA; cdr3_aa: CASVPQMNTEAFF; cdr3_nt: TGTGCCAGCGTCCCCCAAATGAACACTGAAGCTTTCTTT
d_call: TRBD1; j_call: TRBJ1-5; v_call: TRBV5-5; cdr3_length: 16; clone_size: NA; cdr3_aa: CASSLSGSGGGQPQHF; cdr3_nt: TGTGCCAGCAGCTTGAGCGGGTCAGGGGGGGGTCAGCCCCAGCATTTT
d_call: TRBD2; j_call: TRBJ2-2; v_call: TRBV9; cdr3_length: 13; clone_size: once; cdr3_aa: CASGVAGYGELFF; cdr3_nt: TGTGCCAGCGGGGTAGCGGGGTACGGGGAGCTGTTTTTT
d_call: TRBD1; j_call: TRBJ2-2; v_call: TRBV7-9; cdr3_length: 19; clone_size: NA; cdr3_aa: CASSSPLRMDRSSTGELFF; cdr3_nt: TGTGCCAGCAGCTCCCCTCTTAGGATGGACAGGTCCTCCACCGGGGAGCTGTTTTTT